A single sample gave rise to the 32 T cell receptor beta chains below, sequenced in a study of spatial heterogeneity in lung cancer. In TCRdb, the 5' RACE reads were re-called with MiXCR into one record per CDR3 protein. The sample lists some 38,000 distinct CDR3 sequences, 6% to 8% occurring once. Time point: sample taken at primary tumor resection. The sequenced sample was PBMCs, obtained at surgery. Every receptor here comes from a male donor with early-stage non-small cell lung cancer.

This clonotype was seen repeatedly, ten times or more. The chain is built from TRBV9 and TRBJ2-3; 13 positions match TRBD2. Germline V lookup: CDR1 SGDLS, CDR2 YYNGEE. The CDR3 has 16 residues. V lost 2 bases, J lost 5 bases, and 5 bases stayed unmatched. The CDR3 nucleotides read TGTGCCAGCAGCGTGGGGACTAGCGGGGTTTTAGATACGCAGTATTTT. Residues: CASSVGTSGVLDTQYF.

At least ten counts were recorded for this clonotype. This chain links TRBV29-1 with TRBJ2-5, with D perhaps matching TRBD2 (6 bases). Germline assignment: CDR1 SQVTM and CDR2 ANQGSEA. The V and J ends lost 8 bases and 4 bases respectively, with 17 bases between them. The CDR3 is made up of 13 amino acids. The DNA for the CDR3 is TGCAGCTTTGGGGCTAGCGTCGGAGAGACCCAGTACTTC. Translating it yields CSFGASVGETQYF.

There are many counts of this clonotype. This sequence joins TRBV7-9 and TRBJ2-2, with D tentatively TRBD1 or TRBD2 (5 bases each). The V end lost 8 bases, the J end lost 4 bases, and 14 bases lay between the germline ends. The CDR3 consists of 14 residues. From germline, CDR1 is SEHNR and CDR2 FQNEAQ (reference sequence). The CDR3 region is CASLTQRGTGELFF. The CDR3 DNA reads as TGTGCCAGCCTCACACAGAGGGGCACCGGGGAGCTGTTTTTT. Filled out from reference TRBV7-9 and TRBJ2-2, the complete variable domain reads DTGVSQNPRHKITKRGQNVTFRCDPISEHNRLYWYRQTLGQGPEFLTYFQNEAQLEKSRLLSDRFSAERPKGSFSTLEIQRTEQGDSAMYLCASLTQRGTGELFFGEGSRLTVL.

This clonotype was seen many times. The V call is TRBV2, the J call TRBJ1-2, with no clear D. This CDR3 is 11 amino acids long. The V end lost 2 bases, the J end lost 2 bases, and 0 bases lay between the germline ends. CDR1 is SNHLY, CDR2 FYNNEI, per germline. This CDR3 reads CASSENYGYTF. CDR3 in DNA: TGTGCCAGCAGTGAAAACTATGGCTACACCTTC.

Many counts were recorded for this clonotype. This rearrangement joins TRBV7-8 to TRBJ2-1, with 10 nucleotides matching TRBD2. Germline values: CDR1 SGHVS, CDR2 FQNEAQ. V trimming: 5 bases; J trimming: 7 bases; junction bases outside the gene matches: 11. This CDR3 contains 16 residues. In DNA form, the CDR3 reads TGTGCCAGCAGCCCCTATAGGGTAGCGGGGGGTAATGAGCAGTTCTTC. This encodes CASSPYRVAGGNEQFF.

This clonotype occurred many times. The rearrangement joins TRBV20-1 to TRBJ2-2, with D possibly TRBD2 on 5 matching bases. Germline lookup yields CDR1 DFQATT and CDR2 SNEGSKA (reference sequence). The CDR3 is 13 amino acids. V lost 0 bases, J lost 5 bases, and 7 bases lay in between. CDR3 nucleotides: TGCAGTGCTAGAGATCGGGGTACCGGGGAGCTGTTTTTT. It yields the protein CSARDRGTGELFF.

This clonotype was observed many times. The chain carries TRBV5-6 and TRBJ2-3; 9 bases line up with TRBD1. Germline CDR1 and CDR2: SGHDT and YYEEEE. CDR3 length: 16 amino acids. Trimming at V came to 4 bases and at J to 3 bases, leaving 9 bases not matched to a gene. The CDR3 DNA sequence: TGTGCCAGCAGCCAAAGGGTAGGACAGGGGACAGATACGCAGTATTTT. Residues: CASSQRVGQGTDTQYF.

This clonotype has ten or more counts. The chain combines TRBV7-2 with TRBJ2-2; 9 bases are shared with TRBD2. The CDR3 extends over 15 amino acids. The V segment lost 5 bases and the J segment 3 bases; nucleotides outside the gene matches: 4. Germline CDR1 is SGHTA and CDR2 is FQGNSA. The CDR3 nucleotides read TGTGCCAGCAGCCTCAGCGGGAGGTACACCGGGGAGCTGTTTTTT. Amino acids: CASSLSGRYTGELFF. Together with reference TRBV7-2 and TRBJ2-2, the CDR3 gives the full variable domain: GAGVSQSPSNKVTEKGKDVELRCDPISGHTALYWYRQSLGQGLEFLIYFQGNSAPDKSGLPSDRFSAERTGGSVSTLTIQRTQQEDSAVYLCASSLSGRYTGELFFGEGSRLTVL.

This clonotype was seen at least ten times. The chain couples TRBV6-2 or TRBV6-3 to TRBJ2-1, with D perhaps assigned TRBD1 or TRBD2 (5 bases each). The germline V gene encodes CDR1 MNHEY and CDR2 SVGEGT. The CDR3 is made up of 13 amino acids. The V and J ends lost 6 bases and 2 bases respectively, with 8 bases between them. This CDR3 is CASRGTPYNEQFF. The DNA of the CDR3 is TGTGCCAGCAGGGGGACCCCCTACAATGAGCAGTTCTTC.

This clonotype came up many times. The chain employs TRBV6-2 or TRBV6-3 and TRBJ2-1; 11 nucleotides agree with TRBD2. Germline lookup yields CDR1 MNHEY and CDR2 SVGEGT. J gave up 4 bases and V 7 bases, and 3 bases lay outside the gene matches. The CDR3 has 14 residues. CDR3 DNA: TGTGCCAGCAAACTAGCGGGGGTTTACAATGAGCAGTTCTTC. As protein: CASKLAGVYNEQFF.

The chain links TRBV4-1 to TRBJ2-2, with 10 positions matching TRBD2. The germline V gene encodes CDR1 MGHRA and CDR2 YSYEKL. The CDR3 consists of 19 residues. After removal of 3 bases from V and 5 bases from J, the junction contained 15 bases not matched to a gene. CDR3 nucleotides: TGCGCCAGCAGCCAGCGTACAGGGGATTCTAGCGGGAGAACCGGGGAGCTGTTTTTT. It translates to CASSQRTGDSSGRTGELFF.

This clonotype was observed many times. This chain uses TRBV6-2 or TRBV6-3 with TRBJ1-3; 9 nucleotides agree with TRBD1. CDR1 is MNHEY, CDR2 SVGEGT, per germline. With V trimmed by 2 bases and J by 0 bases, 2 bases remained unmatched. The CDR3 runs to 16 residues. CDR3 bases: TGTGCCAGCAGTTACGGGACAGGGACCTCTGGAAACACCATATATTTT. Translated, it gives CASSYGTGTSGNTIYF.

This clonotype was detected ten times or more. This CDR3 reads CASSPAGALTDTQYF. As DNA, the CDR3 is TGTGCCAGCAGTCCCGCCGGGGCCCTCACAGATACGCAGTATTTT. The rearrangement links TRBV6-5 to TRBJ2-3; tentatively, D is TRBD1 or TRBD2 (5 bases each). V was clipped by 5 bases and J by 2 bases, with 14 bases between them. This CDR3 is 15 amino acids long. CDR1 is MNHEY and CDR2 is SVGAGI in the germline V gene.

The chain couples TRBV7-9 to TRBJ2-5; D is possibly TRBD2 (6 bases). The CDR3 runs 13 residues. Germline CDR1 reads SEHNR; CDR2 reads FQNEAQ (reference sequence). Trimming shortened V by 5 bases and J by 5 bases, and 12 bases separated the two germline ends. The CDR3 DNA sequence: TGTGCCAGCAGCAGAGACAGCGGGGAGACCCAGTACTTC. Translated, it gives CASSRDSGETQYF.

This clonotype has more than one count but fewer than ten. This chain joins TRBV6-2 or TRBV6-3 and TRBJ2-5, with a possible D match to TRBD2 (5 bases). Looked up from germline, CDR1 is MNHEY and CDR2 is SVGEGT. This CDR3 comprises 16 residues. V was clipped by 7 bases and J by 4 bases, with 22 bases between them. CDR3 amino acids: CASKGEGKGILETQYF. Written as DNA, the CDR3 is TGTGCCAGCAAGGGAGAAGGGAAGGGTATCTTAGAGACCCAGTACTTC.

This clonotype is judged medium-sized. The gene calls are TRBV4-1 and TRBJ2-7, with a possible D match to TRBD1 (5 bases). CDR3 size: 15 residues. The germline V gene encodes CDR1 MGHRA and CDR2 YSYEKL. Trimming removed 4 bases at V and 0 bases at J, with 13 bases between. The CDR3 DNA follows: TGCGCCAGCAGCCCAGGGCACGGCCCCTCCTACGAGCAGTACTTC. This codes for CASSPGHGPSYEQYF.

This clonotype was counted many times. This chain uses TRBV6-2 or TRBV6-3 with TRBJ2-7, with 7 bases that match TRBD1. The V segment lost 0 bases and the J segment 0 bases; nucleotides outside the gene matches: 5. This CDR3 has 16 residues. Germline V gene lookup returns CDR1 MNHEY and CDR2 SVGEGT. The CDR3, as DNA: TGTGCCAGCAGTTACTCTTTGGACAGGACCTCCTACGAGCAGTACTTC. Translating gives CASSYSLDRTSYEQYF.

There are many counts of this clonotype. The gene calls are TRBV7-2 and TRBJ2-5; D is possibly TRBD1 or TRBD2 (5 bases each). CDR3 length equals 16 residues. The germline V gene has CDR1 SGHTA and CDR2 FQGNSA. V was trimmed by 1 base and J by 4 bases, leaving 16 bases between them. CDR3 in amino acids: CASSLGGVSGVETQYF. CDR3 nucleotides: TGTGCCAGCAGCTTAGGGGGCGTGAGCGGCGTAGAGACCCAGTACTTC.

This clonotype was detected ten times or more. This chain uses TRBV5-1 with TRBJ1-1; perhaps TRBD1 as D (6 bases). CDR3 length: 20 amino acids. Trimming left V 1 base short and J 0 bases short, with 25 bases between. Germline CDR1 SGHRS, CDR2 YFSETQ. CDR3 sequence (DNA): TGCGCCAGCAGCTTGATCGGGCTCCCCCCATTGACAGGTCTGAACACTGAAGCTTTCTTT. Its protein product is CASSLIGLPPLTGLNTEAFF.

This clonotype was counted ten times or more. V gene TRBV2 combines with J gene TRBJ1-5, with D perhaps TRBD1 (5 bases). Trimming took 5 bases from V and 1 from J, leaving 15 bases between them. The CDR3 is 16 residues long. Germline CDR1 SNHLY, CDR2 FYNNEI. This chain's CDR3 is CASSSPGRRSNQPQHF. CDR3 nucleotides: TGTGCCAGCAGTTCCCCGGGACGTCGAAGCAATCAGCCCCAGCATTTT. Supplemented by reference TRBV2 and TRBJ1-5, the full variable domain reads EPEVTQTPSHQVTQMGQEVILRCVPISNHLYFYWYRQILGQKVEFLVSFYNNEISEKSEIFDDQFSVERPDGSNFTLKIRSTKLEDSAMYFCASSSPGRRSNQPQHFGDGTRLSIL.

CDR3 in DNA: TGTGCCAGCAGTTACGCCGGGAGAAACGGGGAGCAGTACTTC. Its translation is CASSYAGRNGEQYF. The genes are TRBV6-6 and TRBJ2-7, with a tentative D call TRBD2 (6 bases). Trimming left V 2 bases short and J 7 bases short, with 15 bases between. This CDR3 has 14 residues. Germline lookup yields CDR1 MNHNY and CDR2 SVGAGI (reference sequence).

This rearrangement joins TRBV20-1 to TRBJ1-4; TRBD1 matches 7 bases. The CDR3 is 15 residues long. Germline lookup yields CDR1 DFQATT and CDR2 SNEGSKA (reference sequence). Losses at the gene ends were 0 bases for V and 10 bases for J; bases not matched to a gene: 11. The CDR3 loop is CSARDSQGVAGKLFF. The CDR3 DNA reads as TGCAGTGCTAGAGATTCCCAGGGGGTTGCTGGAAAACTGTTTTTT.

This clonotype was observed a few times. The chain employs TRBV12-5 and TRBJ2-5; 7 bases are a match to TRBD1. CDR3 length: 14 amino acids. Germline V CDR1 and CDR2: LGHNT, FRNRAP. With V trimmed by 0 bases and J by 5 bases, 3 bases remained unmatched. The CDR3, as DNA: TGTGCTAGTGGTTTGGTAGGGGGCCTCGAGACCCAGTACTTC. It codes for CASGLVGGLETQYF. Looking up the rest from reference TRBV12-5 and TRBJ2-5 gives the full variable domain: DARVTQTPRHKVTEMGQEVTMRCQPILGHNTVFWYRQTMMQGLELLAYFRNRAPLDDSGMPKDRFSAEMPDATLATLKIQPSEPRDSAVYFCASGLVGGLETQYFGPGTRLLVL.

This clonotype has a handful of counts. This chain uses TRBV3-1 with TRBJ1-1; D is undetermined. The CDR3 is 12 amino acids. Germline assignment: CDR1 LGHDT and CDR2 YNNKEL (reference sequence). Deletions cut 4 bases from V and 4 bases from J, with 7 bases between. The CDR3 sequence is CASSLMGTEAFF. The CDR3 nucleotides read TGTGCCAGCAGCCTCATGGGCACTGAAGCTTTCTTT.

Many counts were recorded for this clonotype. The chain employs TRBV2 and TRBJ2-3; D is uncertain. This CDR3 spans 14 amino acids. Trimming shortened V by 7 bases and J by 0 bases, and 11 bases separated the two germline ends. Germline CDR1 reads SNHLY; CDR2 reads FYNNEI. CDR3 in amino acids: CASIEISSTDTQYF. The CDR3 DNA reads TGTGCCAGCATCGAAATTTCTAGCACAGATACGCAGTATTTT.

The CDR3 DNA sequence: TGTGCCAGCAGCCGGGACTCCCTGGGCACCGGGGAGCTGTTTTTT. Protein product: CASSRDSLGTGELFF. The chain employs TRBV7-9 and TRBJ2-2; a possible D gene is TRBD2 (6 bases). V lost 5 bases and J 4 bases, leaving 14 bases between the germline ends. Per germline, CDR1 SEHNR and CDR2 FQNEAQ (reference sequence). The CDR3 is made up of 15 amino acids.

This clonotype was detected many times. This sequence joins TRBV20-1 and TRBJ2-5; 12 bases fit TRBD2. J gave up 4 bases and V 3 bases, and 3 bases lay outside the gene matches. The CDR3 is 14 residues long. The germline V gene encodes CDR1 DFQATT and CDR2 SNEGSKA (reference sequence). CDR3 in DNA: TGCAGTGCTAGGGCTAGCGGGAGGGGAGAGACCCAGTACTTC. Amino acids: CSARASGRGETQYF.

The table lists this clonotype with many counts. The rearrangement links TRBV11-2 to TRBJ2-1, with 13 bases matching TRBD2. CDR1 is SGHAT and CDR2 is FQNNGV in the germline V gene. With V trimmed by 3 bases and J by 5 bases, 13 bases remained unmatched. The CDR3 covers 19 residues. The CDR3 DNA reads TGTGCCAGCAGCTTTTTCCCACCTAGACTAGCGGGGGGAAACAATGAGCAGTTCTTC. Its translation: CASSFFPPRLAGGNNEQFF.

The rearrangement joins TRBV12-3 or TRBV12-4 to TRBJ2-7; D may correspond to TRBD1 or TRBD2 (6 bases each). With 1 base removed from V and 0 bases from J, the gap between germline ends came to 13 bases. The CDR3 is 16 amino acids. The DNA of the CDR3 is TGTGCCAGCAGTTTAGTTAGGGGGGCGAGCTCCTACGAGCAGTACTTC. This sequence encodes CASSLVRGASSYEQYF.

This clonotype has at least ten counts. The gene calls are TRBV7-2 and TRBJ2-5; D is possibly TRBD1 (6 bases). Germline V gives CDR1 SGHTA, CDR2 FQGNSA. The CDR3 covers 14 residues. The V end was cut by 5 bases, the J end by 1 base, with 11 bases between. DNA for the CDR3: TGTGCCAGCAGCACAGGGACGGTCCAAGAGACCCAGTACTTC. Protein sequence: CASSTGTVQETQYF.

This clonotype was found many times. This chain uses TRBV12-3 or TRBV12-4 with TRBJ1-6, with 11 nucleotides matching TRBD1. V lost 6 bases and J lost 8; bases outside the gene matches: 9. The CDR3 has 16 residues. The CDR3 DNA reads TGTGCCAGCAGGCAAACCGGGACAGGGGGTGATTCACCCCTCCACTTT. As protein: CASRQTGTGGDSPLHF.

This clonotype has more than one count but fewer than ten. The rearrangement joins TRBV4-3 to TRBJ1-6; D gene unclear. This CDR3 has 14 amino acids. Germline CDR1 and CDR2: LGHNA and YSLEER. Trimming removed 0 bases at V and 10 bases at J, with 10 bases between. This CDR3 is CASSQDGIASPLHF. Here the CDR3 DNA reads TGCGCCAGCAGCCAAGATGGTATCGCCTCACCCCTCCACTTT.